Listed here are 8 T cell receptor beta chains from one sample, sequenced in a study of cytomegalovirus exposure and HLA in healthy donors. In the PCR, 60 Vbeta and 13 Jbeta primers were used. The table came from immunoSEQ multiplex PCR; TCRdb's copy has only in-frame clones and leaves some out. The sample has some 170,000 clones; roughly 87% are singletons. The source material was PBMCs. Receptors originate from a woman aged 25 to 39 in good health and CMV-seronegative.

Worth noting for this clone: At one end, the junction sequence differs from germline, possibly due to a read error. J is TRBJ2-6 and V is TRBV27; 9 nucleotides align to TRBD1. This CDR3 is built from 21 residues. CDR1 and CDR2 (germline): MNHEY, SMNVEV (reference sequence). For the CDR3, the DNA is TGTGCCAGCAGTTTATTCCGACCGACGCGACAGGGGGTCTCTTGGGCCAACGTCCTGACTTTC. Protein: CASSLFRPTRQGVSWANVLTF.

This chain joins TRBV27 and TRBJ2-5, with 7 bases lining up with TRBD1. There are 13 residues in the CDR3. The germline V gene encodes CDR1 MNHEY and CDR2 SMNVEV (reference sequence). V dropped 5 bases and J dropped 5; count of bases not matched to a gene: 5. The CDR3 reads CASSLGTVETQYF. CDR3 coding DNA: TGTGCCAGCAGTCTAGGGACAGTCGAGACCCAGTACTTC.

V usage is TRBV5-1 and J usage is TRBJ1-4; D is perhaps TRBD1 (5 bases). CDR1 SGHRS and CDR2 YFSETQ come from the germline V gene. The CDR3 has 18 residues. Trimming cost V 4 bases and J 3 bases, with 22 bases left between them. The CDR3 loop reads CASSPPLGTGLSNEKLFF. CDR3 nucleotide sequence: TGCGCCAGCAGCCCTCCATTGGGGACTGGGCTTTCTAATGAAAAACTGTTTTTT.

This chain joins TRBV2 and TRBJ2-5, with 10 bases lining up with TRBD1. V gave up 5 bases and J gave up 5 bases; unmatched junction bases: 8. The CDR3 loop spans 15 amino acids. Per the germline V gene, CDR1 is SNHLY and CDR2 is FYNNEI. The CDR3 DNA follows: TGTGCCAGCAGTCCCGACAGGGGGCACGGGGAGACCCAGTACTTC. Protein sequence: CASSPDRGHGETQYF.

This chain uses TRBV18 with TRBJ2-2; D is perhaps TRBD1 (5 bases). Per the germline V gene, CDR1 is KGHSH and CDR2 is LQKENI. The germline V and J ends were trimmed by 3 bases and 0 bases, with 8 bases remaining between them. The length of the CDR3 is 15 residues. The CDR3 nucleotides read TGTGCCAGCTCACCCGACAGAGCGAACACCGGGGAGCTGTTTTTT. It encodes CASSPDRANTGELFF.

The chain couples TRBV18 to TRBJ2-1; D might be TRBD1 (5 bases). The germline V gene encodes CDR1 KGHSH and CDR2 LQKENI. There are 14 residues in the CDR3. The ends were cut back, 3 bases at V and 7 bases at J, with 13 bases in the middle. As DNA, the CDR3 is TGTGCCAGCTCACCCCAGGGTCTGGTTAATGAGCAGTTCTTC. Amino acid sequence: CASSPQGLVNEQFF.

The count of this clone is one. V usage is TRBV6-4 and J usage is TRBJ1-1; the D gene is possibly TRBD1 (5 bases). In germline, CDR1 is MRHNA, CDR2 SNTAGT. Between the trimmed V and J ends, which lost 5 bases and 5 bases, there was a span of 18 bases. The CDR3 covers 15 residues. The CDR3 reads CASSPPRQGRTEAFF. CDR3 nucleotide sequence: TGTGCCAGCAGTCCCCCCCGGCAGGGCCGGACTGAAGCTTTCTTT.

The rearrangement links TRBV18 to TRBJ2-1, with no clear D. Germline CDR1 reads KGHSH; CDR2 reads LQKENI. The CDR3 contains 14 residues. V was shortened by 3 bases and J by 9 bases, with 15 bases between the two germline ends. Here the CDR3 DNA reads TGTGCCAGCTCACCCGCAGTTGCGTCAGGTGAGCAGTTCTTC. As protein: CASSPAVASGEQFF.